This T cell receptor (beta chain) comes out of a study of cytomegalovirus exposure and HLA in healthy donors. Study-level findings and limits: Association of a missense DCLRE1C variant with TCR beta V- and J-gene trimming was reported in a later analysis. Reports indicated that the classifier achieved high specificity and sensitivity in diagnosing cytomegalovirus status.

Germline lookup yields CDR1 SGHRS and CDR2 YFSETQ. Trimming cost V 2 bases and J 4 bases, with 11 bases left between them. The CDR3 is made up of 14 amino acids. Regarding this clone: Its target is unknown.

The PCR was carried out with 60 Vbeta primers and 13 Jbeta primers. Here immunoSEQ multiplex PCR was the method, and the copy in TCRdb shows in-frame clones only, minus some. The sample yields some 150,000 clones, 70% to 80% seen once. The chain joins TRBV5-1 to TRBJ2-3, with D maybe TRBD2 (6 bases). The receptor's source is a man aged 25-45 years in good health and CMV-seropositive. The sample taken for sequencing was PBMCs. The CDR3 coding sequence is TGCGCCAGCAGCTTTCTAGCGAGGGCAGATACGCAGTATTTT. Its protein is CASSFLARADTQYF.